Sequencing of this TCR beta chain was carried out in a study of shared clonotypes between healthy human individuals. Study-level information: Per-donor plates numbered three CD4 naive, three CD4 memory, two CD8 naive and one CD8 memory. Overall study results and limits: Naive CD4 clonotype sharing across a few donors was approximately 5.2%.

Splitting of each subset's genomic DNA was done evenly across several immunoSEQ plates. Profiling relied on immunoSEQ multiplex PCR, and the TCRdb table lists in-frame clones only, not all of them. The data contain a few million clones, approximately 90% of them singletons. It was into CD45RA+ naive and CD45RA-negative memory subsets that the CD4+ cells were split. CDR1 and CDR2 (germline): SNHLY, FYNNEI. The V segment lost 8 bases and the J segment 4 bases; nucleotides outside the gene matches: 8. The CDR3 is 14 amino acids. Note on this clone: Its cognate antigen is unknown.

This chain joins TRBV2 and TRBJ2-7; TRBD1 matches at 10 bases. Sample: naive CD4+ T cells sorted from blood. Specified subset: CD45RA+ positively selected. The TCR was taken from a man between 18 and 29 years old in good health. The CDR3 loop reads CASGSGQGVYEQYF. Written as DNA, the CDR3 is TGTGCCAGCGGTTCCGGACAGGGGGTGTACGAGCAGTACTTC.